This T cell receptor (beta chain) was captured by sequencing in a study of Ad26.COV2.S vaccination and SARS-CoV-2 variants. Study details: Once or twice, 56 days apart, Ad26.COV2.S was delivered intramuscularly. The study's findings and limits: Breadth and depth estimates from TCRs may understate total T cell responses. It was found that vaccine and placebo recipients had similar non-spike TCR breadth. Higher spike-specific TCR breadth was found in vaccine recipients than in placebo recipients.

Germline loops: CDR1 MNHEY, CDR2 SMNVEV (reference sequence). This CDR3 has 12 residues. V shed 5 bases and J shed 5 bases, with 7 bases lying between them. As regards this clone: Its antigen is not known.

The repertoire was sequenced with immunoSEQ multiplex PCR; TCRdb's copy has only in-frame clones and lacks some. The profile shows some 480,000 clones, roughly 89% of them singletons. As to treatment: about 20 received Ad26.COV2.S at low or high dose, single or two shots; about 5 received placebo; per-sample allocation not given. Material that was analyzed had been drawn on day 63 after the first vaccine or placebo injection. The chain combines TRBV27 with TRBJ2-1, with unresolved D. The TCR originated in a person between 18 and 65 years old who received the Ad26.COV2.S COVID-19 vaccine or a placebo. The sequenced sample was peripheral blood, obtained in a trial of Ad26.COV2.S vaccine versus placebo. CDR3 DNA: TGTGCCAGCAGTATCGGAAACAATGAGCAGTTCTTC. Residues: CASSIGNNEQFF.